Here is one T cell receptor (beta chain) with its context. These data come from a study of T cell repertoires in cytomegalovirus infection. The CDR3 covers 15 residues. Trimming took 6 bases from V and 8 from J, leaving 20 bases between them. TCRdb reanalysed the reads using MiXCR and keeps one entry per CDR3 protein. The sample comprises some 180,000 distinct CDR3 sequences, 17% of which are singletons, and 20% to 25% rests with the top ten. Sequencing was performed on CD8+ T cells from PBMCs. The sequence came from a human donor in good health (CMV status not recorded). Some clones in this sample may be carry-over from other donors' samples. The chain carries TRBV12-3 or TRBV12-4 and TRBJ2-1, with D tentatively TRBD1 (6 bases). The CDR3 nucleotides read TGTGCCAGCAGCGGTGACAGGCTAAGGCCCCATGAGCAGTTCTTC. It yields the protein CASSGDRLRPHEQFF.